The 32 T cell receptor beta chains given below trace back to one sample, sequenced in a study of blood T cell repertoires in COVID-19. The protocol was immunoSEQ multiplex PCR, while the TCRdb copy is restricted to in-frame clones and leaves out a portion. The table includes some 340,000 clones, around 87% detected once. Material: PBMCs or T cells enriched from blood (not recorded which). All receptors come from a young woman who had recovered from COVID-19.

The gene calls are TRBV12-3 or TRBV12-4 and TRBJ1-1, with D perhaps matching TRBD1 (5 bases). Trimming took off 3 bases at V and 7 bases at J, with 12 bases between the two ends. The CDR3 is 13 residues long. CDR3: CASSFSRVYEAFF. The CDR3 region has the DNA TGTGCCAGCAGTTTTTCCAGGGTCTATGAAGCTTTCTTT.

The V gene is TRBV9, the J gene TRBJ1-2, with D possibly matching TRBD1 (6 bases). The CDR3 totals 13 residues. Germline CDR1 reads SGDLS; CDR2 reads YYNGEE. V lost 3 bases and J 4 bases, leaving 10 bases between the germline ends. CDR3 sequence (DNA): TGTGCCAGCAGCGCGACAGGACCCTATGGCTACACCTTC. Translated: CASSATGPYGYTF.

J is TRBJ2-7 and V is TRBV7-3, with 9 bases that match TRBD2. CDR1 and CDR2 from the germline V gene are SGHTA and FQGTGA. The length of the CDR3 is 14 residues. J gave up 5 bases and V 5 bases, and 7 bases lay outside the gene matches. The CDR3 loop reads CASSAGTSLNEQYF. The CDR3 DNA reads as TGTGCCAGCAGCGCCGGGACTAGCCTGAACGAGCAGTACTTC.

J is TRBJ1-6 and V is TRBV9; 8 bases are a match to TRBD1. CDR1 is SGDLS, CDR2 YYNGEE, per germline. The CDR3 length is 15 residues. The trim removed 4 bases at V and 8 bases at J, leaving 8 bases unmatched. CDR3 nucleotides: TGTGCCAGCAGCCCCCTGACAGGGGAACATTCACCCCTCCACTTT. This codes for CASSPLTGEHSPLHF.

This rearrangement joins TRBV6-5 to TRBJ1-2; 8 bases are shared with TRBD1. The germline gives CDR1 MNHEY, CDR2 SVGAGI. The V and J ends lost 6 bases and 9 bases, in that order; junction bases with no gene match: 9. The CDR3 is 13 amino acids. CDR3 region: CASSRGTGNSYTF. The CDR3 DNA sequence: TGTGCCAGCAGCCGAGGGACAGGCAACAGCTACACCTTC.

The rearrangement joins TRBV6-5 to TRBJ1-6, with TRBD1 identical over 7 bases. CDR1 and CDR2 (germline): MNHEY, SVGAGI. Trimming removed 6 bases from V and 13 bases from J; junction bases left unmatched: 9. CDR3 length equals 13 residues. CDR3: CASSRIQGSPLHF. In DNA form, the CDR3 reads TGTGCCAGCAGCCGAATACAGGGGAGCCCCCTCCACTTT.

V is TRBV5-1 and J is TRBJ2-1; D may be TRBD1 (5 bases). Germline V CDR1 and CDR2: SGHRS, YFSETQ. The CDR3 covers 17 residues. The germline V and J ends were trimmed by 2 bases and 3 bases, with 18 bases remaining between them. The DNA of the CDR3 is TGCGCCAGCAGCTTTGATGACAGTAGGGGCGTCTACAATGAGCAGTTCTTC. It translates to CASSFDDSRGVYNEQFF. Together with reference TRBV5-1 and TRBJ2-1, the CDR3 gives the full variable domain: KAGVTQTPRYLIKTRGQQVTLSCSPISGHRSVSWYQQTPGQGLQFLFEYFSETQRNKGNFPGRFSGRQFSNSRSEMNVSTLELGDSALYLCASSFDDSRGVYNEQFFGPGTRLTVL.

The rearrangement uses TRBV7-9 and TRBJ2-3; D perhaps matches TRBD2 (6 bases). CDR3 length: 18 residues. Trimming shortened V by 5 bases and J by 2 bases, and 23 bases separated the two germline ends. CDR1 is SEHNR, CDR2 FQNEAQ, per germline (reference sequence). The CDR3 reads CASSPTRGRDSNTDTQYF. CDR3 DNA: TGTGCCAGCAGCCCAACTAGGGGACGGGACTCAAACACAGATACGCAGTATTTT.

This chain links TRBV21-1 with TRBJ1-5. TRBV21-1 is described as a pseudogene. The CDR3 spans 16 residues. CDR3: CASTPQAWGGNQPQHF. In DNA form, the CDR3 reads TGTGCCAGCACCCCCCAAGCTTGGGGGGGCAATCAGCCCCAGCATTTT.

The chain's CDR3 is CATVTGRYYEQYF. The DNA of the CDR3 is TGTGCCACTGTGACAGGGAGATACTACGAGCAGTACTTC. This chain joins TRBV21-1 and TRBJ2-7; TRBD1 was called by the table and not checked on the DNA. TRBV21-1 is shown as a pseudogene. CDR3 length: 13 amino acids.

The chain combines TRBV21-1 with TRBJ2-3; the listed D gene, TRBD1, was not tested against the DNA. TRBV21-1 is described as a pseudogene. The CDR3 consists of 17 residues. CDR3 protein: CASSKTTGGSSTDTQYF. DNA for the CDR3: TGTGCCAGCAGCAAGACGACAGGGGGATCTAGCACAGATACGCAGTATTTT.

The gene calls are TRBV11-2 and TRBJ2-3; D is unclear. The V end was cut by 1 base, the J end by 1 base, with 9 bases between. There are 15 residues in the CDR3. In germline, CDR1 is SGHAT, CDR2 FQNNGV. CDR3 loop: CASSLGNSRTDTQYF. CDR3 DNA: TGTGCCAGCAGCTTAGGAAACAGCCGCACAGATACGCAGTATTTT.

The chain combines TRBV9 with TRBJ2-1; a possible D gene is TRBD1 (5 bases). Trimming removed 4 bases at V and 6 bases at J, with 14 bases between. The CDR3 has 14 amino acids. Germline loops: CDR1 SGDLS, CDR2 YYNGEE. CDR3 amino acids: CASSPNTGSNEQFF. CDR3 bases: TGTGCCAGCAGCCCCAATACAGGCTCCAATGAGCAGTTCTTC.

The chain carries TRBV19 and TRBJ2-3, with D maybe TRBD2 (6 bases). CDR1 is LNHDA, CDR2 SQIVND, per germline (reference sequence). The CDR3 contains 15 residues. Trimming stripped 5 bases from V and 5 bases from J, with 17 bases between. The CDR3 bases are TGTGCCAGTAGTCTACGGGGGACGTGGGGAGATACGCAGTATTTT. Amino acid sequence: CASSLRGTWGDTQYF.

The chain carries TRBV3-1 (or the pseudogene TRBV3-2) and TRBJ2-3; 8 bases line up with TRBD2. V lost 6 bases to trimming and J lost 9 bases; unmatched junction nucleotides: 11. Looked up from germline, CDR1 is LGHDT and CDR2 is YNNKEL (reference sequence). The CDR3 is 14 amino acids. The CDR3 loop reads CASSLAPAGGTQYF. The CDR3, as DNA: TGTGCCAGCAGTCTTGCCCCTGCGGGGGGCACGCAGTATTTT.

The chain carries TRBV19 and TRBJ2-7, with 9 bases lining up with TRBD2. In germline, CDR1 is LNHDA, CDR2 SQIVND (reference sequence). The V gene end was trimmed by 6 bases and the J gene end by 0 bases; junction bases not matched to a gene: 3. The CDR3 extends over 14 amino acids. The CDR3 region has the DNA TGTGCCAGTAGCAGGACTAGCGACTCCTACGAGCAGTACTTC. Protein product: CASSRTSDSYEQYF.

A word on this clone: Other DNA sequences of this sample code for an identical CDR3. This chain joins TRBV3-1 (or the pseudogene TRBV3-2) and TRBJ2-6; D is unclear. The germline V gene encodes CDR1 LGHDT and CDR2 YNNKEL (reference sequence). Trimming stripped 0 bases from V and 0 bases from J, with 3 bases between. This CDR3 comprises 15 residues. CDR3 sequence reads: CASSQDSSGANVLTF. The CDR3 nucleotides are TGTGCCAGCAGCCAAGATAGCTCTGGGGCCAACGTCCTGACTTTC.

The CDR3 protein is CASSGQGYTF. DNA for the CDR3: TGTGCCAGCAGCGGACAGGGCTACACCTTC. The chain recombines TRBV2 with TRBJ1-2, with D perhaps matching TRBD1 (6 bases). The V end was cut by 6 bases, the J end by 8 bases, with 7 bases between. Germline CDR1 is SNHLY and CDR2 is FYNNEI. The CDR3 sequence is 10 residues long.

The J gene is TRBJ2-7, the V gene TRBV3-1 (or the pseudogene TRBV3-2); TRBD2 might be the D (5 bases). This CDR3 contains 15 residues. Looked up from germline, CDR1 is LGHDT and CDR2 is YNNKEL (reference sequence). V lost 1 base and J 2 bases, leaving 12 bases between the germline ends. CDR3 amino acids: CASSQALIGAYEQYF. As DNA, the CDR3 is TGTGCCAGCAGCCAAGCATTAATCGGGGCCTACGAGCAGTACTTC.

The chain combines TRBV15 with TRBJ2-1; no clear D gene. The CDR3 extends over 14 amino acids. Germline V gene lookup returns CDR1 LNHNV and CDR2 YYDKDF (reference sequence). The V end was cut by 0 bases, the J end by 9 bases, with 12 bases between. The CDR3 bases are TGTGCCACCAGCAGAGAGTCTCGAGTCGGTGAGCAGTTCTTC. Translated: CATSRESRVGEQFF.

The CDR3 spells CASIRSYGYTF. CDR3 nucleotide sequence: TGTGCCAGCATTAGGAGCTATGGCTACACCTTC. The chain employs TRBV6-5 and TRBJ1-2, with D unresolved. Per germline, CDR1 MNHEY and CDR2 SVGAGI. V lost 7 bases, J lost 4 bases, and 7 bases lay in between. The CDR3 is made up of 11 amino acids.

This clone was observed a few times. The chain joins TRBV4-1 to TRBJ1-2; 7 bases align to TRBD1. The J segment lost 5 bases and the V segment lost 2 bases, leaving 8 bases of the junction unmatched. This CDR3 spans 15 amino acids. Germline CDR1 MGHRA, CDR2 YSYEKL. The CDR3 region has the DNA TGCGCCAGCAGCCAACAGACCCGGGACAGTTATGGCTACACCTTC. Translation: CASSQQTRDSYGYTF.

The chain couples TRBV7-3 to TRBJ2-2, with TRBD2 matching 15 bases. The CDR3 is 18 residues long. V lost 5 bases and J lost 4; bases outside the gene matches: 8. Germline V gene data show CDR1 as SGHTA and CDR2 as FQGTGA. This CDR3 is CASSPGLAGGPGTGELFF. The DNA of the CDR3 is TGTGCCAGCAGCCCCGGACTAGCGGGGGGGCCTGGCACCGGGGAGCTGTTTTTT.

V is TRBV11-2 and J is TRBJ2-7; 10 nucleotides match TRBD2. The length of the CDR3 is 14 residues. CDR1 and CDR2 (germline): SGHAT, FQNNGV. V gave up 0 bases and J gave up 5 bases; unmatched junction bases: 1. The CDR3, as DNA: TGTGCCAGCAGCTTAGAGCTAGCGGGGGACGAGCAGTACTTC. Its protein is CASSLELAGDEQYF.

The chain couples TRBV5-1 to TRBJ2-1, with 7 bases identical to TRBD1. Per the germline V gene, CDR1 is SGHRS and CDR2 is YFSETQ. The V segment lost 0 bases and the J segment 3 bases; nucleotides outside the gene matches: 3. CDR3 length: 15 amino acids. The CDR3 region is CASSLGTGFYNEQFF. The DNA for the CDR3 is TGCGCCAGCAGCTTGGGGACAGGCTTCTACAATGAGCAGTTCTTC.

In this sample, this clone turned up once. This chain links TRBV7-9 with TRBJ2-6; D possibly corresponds to TRBD1 (6 bases). CDR3 size: 17 residues. The germline V gene encodes CDR1 SEHNR and CDR2 FQNEAQ (reference sequence). With 5 bases removed from V and 0 bases from J, the gap between germline ends came to 14 bases. CDR3 protein: CASSPVGARSGANVLTF. The CDR3 DNA follows: TGTGCCAGCAGCCCTGTGGGGGCTCGCTCTGGGGCCAACGTCCTGACTTTC.

The chain employs TRBV11-2 and TRBJ1-1; TRBD1 agrees at 8 bases. The CDR3 sequence is 15 residues long. In germline, CDR1 is SGHAT, CDR2 FQNNGV. Unmatched junction bases numbered 6, after V lost 5 bases and J lost 1 base. The CDR3 DNA reads as TGTGCCAGCAGCCCCCGGACAGGGTCGAACACTGAAGCTTTCTTT. Protein sequence: CASSPRTGSNTEAFF.

This chain connects TRBV2 to TRBJ1-4; a weak D match, TRBD1 (5 bases). Germline CDR1 is SNHLY and CDR2 is FYNNEI. This CDR3 contains 11 residues. Trimming stripped 4 bases from V and 14 bases from J, with 11 bases between. This chain's CDR3 is CASSAVRALFF. The CDR3 nucleotides read TGTGCCAGCAGTGCTGTCAGGGCCCTGTTTTTT. The full variable domain, with the rest looked up from reference TRBV2 and TRBJ1-4, is EPEVTQTPSHQVTQMGQEVILRCVPISNHLYFYWYRQILGQKVEFLVSFYNNEISEKSEIFDDQFSVERPDGSNFTLKIRSTKLEDSAMYFCASSAVRALFFGSGTQLSVL.

This clone was detected only once. Here the CDR3 reads CASSRRSIRYTF. Written as DNA, the CDR3 is TGTGCCAGCAGCCGCAGATCGATTCGCTACACCTTC. The chain links TRBV7-8 to TRBJ1-2; D is unclear. The CDR3 loop spans 12 amino acids. V shed 5 bases and J shed 9 bases, with 13 bases lying between them. The germline gives CDR1 SGHVS, CDR2 FQNEAQ.

The V gene is TRBV6-5, the J gene TRBJ1-2; D not resolved. The CDR3 spans 12 residues. The V end was cut by 6 bases, the J end by 8 bases, with 13 bases between. CDR1 is MNHEY, CDR2 SVGAGI, per germline. CDR3: CASRTIPEGYTF. The CDR3 nucleotides are TGTGCCAGCAGAACAATCCCAGAAGGCTACACCTTC.

CDR3 region: CASSEARRGPGGNEQFF. The CDR3 DNA follows: TGTGCCAGCAGTGAAGCGCGTAGAGGGCCTGGGGGGAATGAGCAGTTCTTC. The chain is built from TRBV6-1 and TRBJ2-1, with D possibly matching TRBD2 (6 bases). The CDR3 runs 17 residues. Trimming cost V 0 bases and J 7 bases, with 19 bases left between them. Germline CDR1 is MNHNS and CDR2 is SASEGT.

The DNA for the CDR3 is TGTGCCAGCAGCCTACGGACAGGGGGTTCTCAAGAGACCCAGTACTTC. Protein: CASSLRTGGSQETQYF. This chain uses TRBV13 with TRBJ2-5; 10 bases match TRBD1. Losses at the gene ends were 5 bases for V and 2 bases for J; bases not matched to a gene: 8. Germline-derived CDR1 and CDR2 are PRHDT and FYEKMQ (reference sequence). The length of the CDR3 is 16 residues.